This entry is about one T cell receptor (beta chain). Its cognate antigen has yet to be identified. No base quality information exists; no much larger clone differs at one position. Donors were healthy HIV-negative adults with no recently reported acute infections or vaccinations. All donors were Caucasian adults living in Nashville, Tennessee, USA. CD4+ T cells were enriched by magnetic negative selection; naive cells were then positively selected on CD45RA, and the negative fraction formed the memory subset. Blood was collected by leukapheresis, and PBMCs were isolated by Ficoll-Histopaque density gradient centrifugation and then cryopreserved in liquid nitrogen vapor phase. Analytical flow cytometry was used to check the purity and quantity of each magnetically sorted T cell population. Genomic DNA was isolated from each sorted fraction and quantified by UV absorbance on a Nanodrop 2000c. The sample is drawn from a study of shared clonotypes between healthy human individuals (dated by TCRdb to 2018 to 2020). In terms of the full investigation: The cohort comprised a couple of women and three men aged 18 to 49 years. Each donor's leukapheresis produced roughly between roughly 0.85 and 10 billion PBMCs. To increase sequencing depth and limit assay-specific biases, different laboratories used diverse techniques to prepare libraries and sequence TCR repertoires. Per donor, three plates each were used for CD4 naive and CD4 memory, two for CD8 naive, and one for CD8 memory. The study deeply sequenced blood TCR repertoires of roughly five healthy adults to estimate repertoire size and the extent of clonotype sharing between individuals. Results the study describes overall, beyond this receptor: Naive subsets generally had larger estimated clonotype richness than memory subsets did. Pairwise subsampling led to the expectation that sequencing depth would affect the degree of clonotype sharing among donors. Even with the large sequencing depth, rarefaction of the sorted-subset datasets indicated that sequencing was incomplete. Sampling was limited to blood, and TCR repertoires in tissue likely differ from TCR repertoires in blood. Sharing across a handful of donors was observed for around 5% of naive CD4, 3% to 3.5% of naive CD8, 2.3% of memory CD4, and roughly 0.4% of memory CD8 clonotypes. Clonotypes shared by all four sorted-subset donors showed higher generation probabilities than non-shared clonotypes. The small number of donors limited the genetic and exposure-history diversity represented.

The V and J ends are trimmed by 4 bases and 11 bases, leaving 12 bases between them. CDR1 SGHRS and CDR2 YFSETQ were looked up in the germline V gene. The CDR3 starts with the cysteine, ends with the phenylalanine, and has 12 residues. The kept DNA is CDR3 alone, 36 bases in frame from the first base. Using the deep immunoSEQ assay, TCR CDR3 regions were amplified from genomic DNA by multiplex PCR. Genomic DNA extracted from each cell subset was distributed evenly over all wells of several immunoSEQ 96-well plates, and each plate served as one replicate. For sorted subsets, approximately 210 ng genomic DNA, equal to tens of thousands of T cell genomes, was loaded into each replicate PCR. Purified libraries were quantified with a Qubit 3.0 fluorometer, sized on a Bioanalyzer 2100, and re-quantified with the KAPA Library Quantification kit. A separate single-read 150-cycle Illumina NextSeq 550 flow cell was used to sequence each immunoSEQ 96-well plate. In the original analysis: Because the immunoSEQ output included only junctional sequences and no quality scores, the filtering could not be the same as the filtering used for full-length reads. Sequences were annotated with PyIR, a Python wrapper for IgBLAST v1.9, and V/J genes and CDR3 were assigned using IMGT germline references. Reads with weak V/J assignments (E-value above 1e-6), missing CDR3, stop codons, out-of-frame junctions, or ambiguous translated residues were removed. V3J clonotypes were defined as sequences sharing the same inferred V gene, J gene, and CDR3 amino acid sequence. Percentage overlap between repertoires was calculated by dividing the number of shared unique clonotypes by the size of the smaller repertoire. RTK rarefaction, the Chao1 estimator, and Recon v2.1 estimates of unobserved clonotypes were used to assess repertoire richness. OLGA was used to compute generation probabilities for all TCRbeta clonotypes that the gDNA method yielded from a handful of donors. As stored in TCRdb, this immuneACCESS dataset retains in-frame rearrangements with V and J assigned. A fraction of the clones does not appear; measured against another copy, unresolved V genes explain less than half of the discrepancy, and the remainder lacks a known reason. The D gene and trimming were derived from the DNA, and the V and J assignments and clone size from that table. This sample gives about 1.5 million clones in total; about 98% of them show up just once. The ten largest clones take up less than 0.55% of the sample.

The sequenced sample consisted of naive CD4+ T cells sorted from blood. The cell subset or site label, read with the paper, signifies: CD45RA+ positively selected. This receptor was taken from a man aged 30 to 45 in good health. The receptor chain draws on TRBV5-1 and TRBJ1-4; matching of 5 bases hints at TRBD1 as the D gene. This receptor has the CDR3 CASSAGSGKLFF. The sequenced DNA is TGCGCCAGCAGCGCAGGGTCGGGGAAACTGTTTTTT.